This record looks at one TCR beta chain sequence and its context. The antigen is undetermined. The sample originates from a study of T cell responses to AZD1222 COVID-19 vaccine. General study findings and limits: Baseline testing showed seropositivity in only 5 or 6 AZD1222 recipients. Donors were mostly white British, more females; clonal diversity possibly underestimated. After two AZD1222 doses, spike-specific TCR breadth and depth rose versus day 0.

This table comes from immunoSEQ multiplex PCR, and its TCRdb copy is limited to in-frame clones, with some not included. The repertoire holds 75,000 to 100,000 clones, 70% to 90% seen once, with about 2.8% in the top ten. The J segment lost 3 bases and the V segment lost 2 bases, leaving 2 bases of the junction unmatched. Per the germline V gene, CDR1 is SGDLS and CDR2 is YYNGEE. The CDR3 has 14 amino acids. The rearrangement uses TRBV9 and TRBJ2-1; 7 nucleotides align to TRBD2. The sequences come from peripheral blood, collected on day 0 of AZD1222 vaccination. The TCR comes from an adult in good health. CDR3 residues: CASSVTGGYNEQFF. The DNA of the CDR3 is TGTGCCAGCAGCGTTACGGGGGGCTACAATGAGCAGTTCTTC.